The clone carrying this T cell receptor (beta chain) was seen many times. The TCRbeta library was prepared with unique molecular identifiers. MiXCR was run by TCRdb on the PCR reads, yielding one entry per CDR3 protein. The table has some 70,000 distinct CDR3 sequences, about 6.7% seen once; the top ten hold approximately 2.3%. The data belong to a study of T-cell reconstitution after alpha-beta-depleted transplantation in children. The source was PBMCs from the stem cell graft donor, collected from the stem cell graft. This receptor was obtained from a human donor who donated a stem cell graft to a child with acute lymphoblastic leukemia.

In DNA form, the CDR3 reads TGTGCCAGCAGCCCCCCGGTGAATGAGCAGTTCTTC. As protein: CASSPPVNEQFF. V usage is TRBV9 and J usage is TRBJ2-1; D gene ambiguous. The CDR3 totals 12 residues. Germline V lookup: CDR1 SGDLS, CDR2 YYNGEE. Trimming shortened V by 4 bases and J by 7 bases, and 9 bases separated the two germline ends.